This record looks at one TCR beta chain sequence and its context. These data originate in a study of cytomegalovirus exposure and HLA in healthy donors. Study overall: Counted in an early data release were 85 million or so unique TCRs from HLA-typed donors.

The CDR3 runs 15 residues. Looked up from germline, CDR1 is SGHRS and CDR2 is YFSETQ. J lost 5 bases, V lost 4 bases, and 9 bases had no gene match. The PCR employed 60 Vbeta primers together with 13 Jbeta primers. The data were produced by immunoSEQ multiplex PCR, yet TCRdb's version contains in-frame clones alone and is incomplete. The sample contains 90,000 to 150,000 clones, around 76% of which appear only once. The sequence derives from a man aged 50 to 60 in good health and CMV-seropositive. The rearrangement links TRBV5-1 to TRBJ1-1; TRBD1 matches at 9 bases. What was sequenced was PBMCs. The CDR3 is CASSPIQGAGTEAFF. The CDR3 DNA reads as TGCGCCAGCAGCCCAATACAGGGGGCTGGGACTGAAGCTTTCTTT.